This TCR beta chain was captured in a study of CD8+ T cells in alopecia areata. cDNA prepared by RNA extraction and subsequent reverse transcription served as the template for sequencing. TCRdb's copy holds only in-frame clones and misses some; the assay was immunoSEQ multiplex PCR. Of about 120,000 clones listed, 35% to 45% are singletons. General observations from the study: Normal skin's resident alphabeta T cells are sequenced alongside lesional scalp T cells. TCR sharing was clearer in mice than between patients, perhaps partly owing to patient HLA diversity.

This clone was counted between two and nine times. No antigen is known for it. Trimming took 7 bases from V and 7 from J, leaving 14 bases between them. The CDR3 extends over 12 amino acids. Germline V gives CDR1 SQVTM, CDR2 ANQGSEA. Peripheral blood samples and lesional scalp punch biopsies were obtained from alopecia areata patients. CD4+ and CD8+ T cells were sorted from PBMCs. The chain links TRBV29-1 to TRBJ2-1; D remains ambiguous. The receptor comes from a human donor with alopecia areata. Source material: CD4+ T cells sorted from blood. In DNA form, the CDR3 reads TGCAGCGCCCCTGGGCTGAGAAATGAGCAGTTCTTC. Residues: CSAPGLRNEQFF.